Following are 6 T cell receptor beta chains from one sample sequenced in a study of long-term antiretroviral therapy in people with HIV. Researchers report immunoSEQ v3.0 was run at survey level. The protocol was immunoSEQ multiplex PCR, while the TCRdb copy is restricted to in-frame clones and leaves out a portion. The table shows over 30,000 clones, with around nine tenths occurring only once. Specimen: unsorted PBMCs, collected 1.1 years after starting antiretroviral therapy. All receptors come from a man younger than 35 with HIV.

This clone appeared a single time. Here the CDR3 reads CASSIGVITDRGLASRAYEQYF. The CDR3 bases are TGTGCCAGTAGTATTGGGGTCATTACTGACAGGGGATTAGCTAGCAGAGCCTACGAGCAGTACTTC. The chain carries TRBV19 and TRBJ2-7, with 8 positions matching TRBD1. Germline assignment: CDR1 LNHDA and CDR2 SQIVND (reference sequence). The length of the CDR3 is 22 residues. V was pared by 3 bases and J by 2 bases, with 27 bases of the junction left unmatched.

V is TRBV9 and J is TRBJ1-1; possible D gene TRBD1, 6 bases. The CDR3 loop spans 17 amino acids. Trimming cost V 0 bases and J 6 bases, with 21 bases left between them. Germline loops: CDR1 SGDLS, CDR2 YYNGEE. Here the CDR3 DNA reads TGTGCCAGCAGCGTAGGGGGGGGCGTTGAAGGATTCGCTGAAGCTTTCTTT. This translates into CASSVGGGVEGFAEAFF.

This rearrangement joins TRBV9 to TRBJ2-7; maybe TRBD2 (6 bases). V lost 8 bases, J lost 1 base, and 16 bases lay in between. Germline CDR1 SGDLS, CDR2 YYNGEE. The length of the CDR3 is 14 residues. The CDR3 loop is CASSQVGGSYEQYF. CDR3 coding DNA: TGTGCCAGTAGTCAGGTGGGGGGTTCCTACGAGCAGTACTTC.

This chain uses TRBV5-6 with TRBJ2-1; 10 nucleotides line up with TRBD1. Germline-derived CDR1 and CDR2 are SGHDT and YYEEEE. There are 14 residues in the CDR3. The V and J ends lost 4 bases and 7 bases, in that order; junction bases with no gene match: 5. The CDR3 is CASSPGTGVNEQFF. The DNA for the CDR3 is TGTGCCAGCAGCCCCGGGACAGGGGTGAATGAGCAGTTCTTC.

The V and J genes are TRBV10-3 and TRBJ2-5, with 10 bases aligning to TRBD2. The CDR3 is made up of 13 amino acids. Per the germline V gene, CDR1 is ENHRY and CDR2 is SYGVKD. Trimming cost V 8 bases and J 3 bases; bases outside gene matches: 3. The CDR3 sequence is CAISLAGEETQYF. In DNA, the CDR3 is TGTGCCATCTCGCTAGCGGGAGAAGAGACCCAGTACTTC.

This rearrangement joins TRBV11-2 to TRBJ2-1; no clear D gene. Germline assignment: CDR1 SGHAT and CDR2 FQNNGV. The CDR3 loop spans 14 amino acids. Trimming pared 5 bases from V and 4 bases from J, leaving 12 bases between. The DNA of the CDR3 is TGTGCCAGCAGCCCAGGATGGGCTTACAATGAGCAGTTCTTC. It translates to CASSPGWAYNEQFF.